This TCR beta chain stems from a study of cytomegalovirus exposure and HLA in healthy donors. Notes on the study in general: Later analysis placed DRB1 highest and HLA-C lowest in TCR association rates, which differed by HLA locus.

With regard to this clone: Its antigen remains unidentified.

PCR primers comprised 60 Vbeta and 13 Jbeta primers. Produced via immunoSEQ multiplex PCR; TCRdb's table is partial and in-frame only. Among 54,000 or so clones, 70% to 80% were seen once, and the ten largest hold just under 20%. The germline gives CDR1 SGHVS, CDR2 FNYEAQ. The CDR3 runs 13 residues. V was shortened by 4 bases and J by 1 base, with 7 bases between the two germline ends. The receptor was derived from a woman aged 55-69 years in good health and CMV-seropositive. The sample was PBMCs. The genes are TRBV7-6 and TRBJ1-1; D gene unclear. CDR3 sequence: CASSSLRNTEAFF. Written as DNA, the CDR3 is TGTGCCAGCAGCTCCCTGAGGAACACTGAAGCTTTCTTT.